The source of this TCR beta chain is a study of blood T cells in healthy people across ages. The trim removed 8 bases at V and 3 bases at J, leaving 7 bases unmatched. Germline V CDR1 and CDR2: MNHEY, SVGAGI. The CDR3 runs to 14 residues. Primers used in a second PCR of roughly 7 to 11 cycles were a sample-barcoded 5' primer and a J-beta primer mix. From the 5' RACE reads, TCRdb called clonotypes with MiXCR, one entry per CDR3 protein. The sample records roughly 1.5 million distinct CDR3 sequences, less than 45% being singletons. Peripheral blood samples of around 9.3 milliliters were drawn from each donor.

The chain combines TRBV6-5 with TRBJ2-4; 7 positions match TRBD2. Material: blood. The sequence came from a woman aged 18-30 years in good health. CDR3 in amino acids: CASSAREGKNIQYF. CDR3 DNA sequence: TGTGCCAGCTCGGCGAGGGAGGGCAAAAACATTCAGTACTTC.